Listed below are T cell receptor beta chains from one sample, sequenced in a study of T cell responses to AZD1222 COVID-19 vaccine. Libraries were prepared by immunoSEQ multiplex PCR; TCRdb keeps only in-frame clonotypes and omits some of them. Among around 87,000 clones listed, over 75% were seen once. The sequencing here drew on peripheral blood, taken 28 days after the second AZD1222 dose. The receptors shown here come from an adult who received the AZD1222 COVID-19 vaccine. CDR3s include the opening cysteine and the closing phenylalanine or tryptophan.

>15|TRBJ1-2|TRBV19
CASSLGHAANYGYTF
>14|TRBJ2-7|TRBV7-9
CASSLDQGTYEQYF
>13|TRBJ2-1|TRBV6-5
CASSNTGVQEQFF
>14|TRBJ2-7|TRBV10-1
CASSAKAGINEQYF
>13|TRBJ2-7|TRBV28
CASSLRGASEQYF
>13|TRBJ2-7|TRBV6-5
CASSYSQGYEQYF
>15|TRBJ1-4|TRBV2
CASRPLQEVLEKLFF
>13|TRBJ1-2|TRBV7-2
CASSHRQHYGYTF
>16|TRBJ1-3|TRBV4-3
CASSPFDRGLGNTIYF
>13|TRBJ2-1|TRBV12-5
CASALDRSNEQFF
>14|TRBJ2-3|TRBV30
CAWSLGVGTDTQYF
>15|TRBJ1-6|TRBV18
CASSPGELQQGPLHF
>15|TRBJ2-1|TRBV6-1
CASSDPGSSYNEQFF
>15|TRBJ2-1|TRBV11-3
CASSLESEGYNEQFF
>13|TRBJ1-5|TRBV27
CASSGWSNQPQHF
>19|TRBJ2-5|TRBV5-1
CASGLGPLRVRVKEETQYF
>12|TRBJ2-7|TRBV5-1
CASSPPGIEQYF
>11|TRBJ2-1|TRBV7-9
CASSLWNEQFF
>16|TRBJ1-5|TRBV5-6
CASSLGAGGGNQPQHF
>16|TRBJ2-5|TRBV9
CASSAAGLAGVATQYF
>12|TRBJ1-2|TRBV30
CAWSPSGVGYTF
>13|TRBJ2-3|TRBV13
CASNLGGTDTQYF
>15|TRBJ2-3|TRBV5-4
CASSLGGRRVDTQYF
>13|TRBJ2-2|TRBV24-1
CATRGPGTGELFF
>15|TRBJ1-3|TRBV10-3
CAISPMGGEGNTIYF
>15|TRBJ1-5|TRBV19
CASKTQGASNQPQHF
>14|TRBJ2-7|TRBV15
CATSLGGTNYEQYF
>13|TRBJ1-6|TRBV27
CASSLMHNSPLHF
>14|TRBJ1-4|TRBV19
CASSVRESDEKLFF
>15|TRBJ1-1|TRBV19
CASSISGQGGTEAFF
>17|TRBJ1-3|TRBV6-2/TRBV6-3
CASSLRTRASSGGTIYF
>13|TRBJ2-3|TRBV27
CASSGLGFDTQYF
>14|TRBJ1-1|TRBV6-5
CASSYSVLNTEAFF
>12|TRBJ2-1|TRBV7-2
CASSYIVAEQFF
>16|TRBJ2-7|TRBV5-6
CASSLGLAVISYEQYF
>11|TRBJ2-5|TRBV12-3/TRBV12-4
CASSFQETQYF
>18|TRBJ1-2|TRBV5-5
CASSLLAYVQGSNYGYTF
>14|TRBJ1-1|TRBV30
CAWSPFNRGSEAFF
>15|TRBJ1-1|TRBV4-1
CASSLERGLGTEAFF
>14|TRBJ2-5|TRBV19
CASRPGQGGETQYF
>15|TRBJ1-2|TRBV6-1
CASSELDRSSYGYTF
>13|TRBJ1-1|TRBV14
CASSHTEDTEAFF
>14|TRBJ1-2|TRBV7-2
CASSLDVGHYGYTF
>13|TRBJ1-1|TRBV12-3/TRBV12-4
CASRALGATEAFF
>17|TRBJ2-1|TRBV7-9
CASSPEGPRGARNEQFF
>18|TRBJ2-5|TRBV3-1/TRBV3-2
CASSQVATSGGPGKTQYF
>15|TRBJ1-4|TRBV2
CASSPSGLINEKLFF
>15|TRBJ1-1|TRBV7-2
CASSFRGSGGTEAFF
>13|TRBJ1-5|TRBV30
CAWSVQENQPQHF
>15|TRBJ2-3|TRBV5-8
CASSMGLADTDTQYF
>16|TRBJ2-7|TRBV19
CASRQGGTGVPYEQYF
>14|TRBJ2-7|TRBV9
CASSLGLAGGQQYF
>15|TRBJ1-1|TRBV10-3
CAISESVQEDTEAFF
>14|TRBJ1-2|TRBV6-2/TRBV6-3
CASSPLTGGYGYTF
>15|TRBJ1-1|TRBV6-5
CASGASGAGNTEAFF
>14|TRBJ1-4|TRBV6-2/TRBV6-3
CASSYSSLNEKLFF
>14|TRBJ1-5|TRBV6-2/TRBV6-3
CASSYRVPNEPQHF